Sequencing of this T cell receptor (beta chain) was carried out in a study of identifying expanded T cells in peripheral blood. The study's findings and limits: Differentially abundant clones: around 1.2 between replicates, roughly 16 at around 15 days, more than 18 at four. Roughly two-week clone count variance significantly increased as total template count grew.

Trimming pared 1 base from V and 0 bases from J, leaving 7 bases between. CDR1 is WSHSY, CDR2 SAAADI, per germline. The CDR3 has 14 amino acids. This table comes from immunoSEQ multiplex PCR, and its TCRdb copy is limited to in-frame clones, with some not included. The data show 83,000 or so clones, with approximately 91% seen just once and around 4% held by the top ten. Worth noting for this clone: Its target is unknown.

Collection occurred without any documented infections or immune events in donors. The sample taken for sequencing was blood. This chain uses TRBV10-2 with TRBJ2-7; a possible D gene is TRBD2 (5 bases). The receptor comes from a person aged 18-69 years in good health. The CDR3 spells CASSEYRGSYEQYF. CDR3 nucleotide sequence: TGCGCCAGCAGTGAGTACCGGGGCTCCTACGAGCAGTACTTC.